Below are 28 T cell receptor beta chains sequenced from a single sample in a study of shared clonotypes between healthy human individuals. The repertoire was sequenced with immunoSEQ multiplex PCR; TCRdb's copy has only in-frame clones and lacks some. The table has over 700,000 clones, around 77% seen once; the top ten hold less than 2%. The sequenced material came from memory CD4+ T cells sorted from blood. Subset meaning: CD45RA-negative fraction. These receptors were obtained from a woman between 25 and 40 years old in good health.

This clone was seen more than once but under ten times. The V call is TRBV6-1, the J call TRBJ2-5, with 7 bases matching TRBD2. In germline, CDR1 is MNHNS, CDR2 SASEGT. This CDR3 has 18 residues. V shed 0 bases, J shed 2 bases, and the junction held 12 bases outside the gene matches. The CDR3 spells CASSEALSYRDYQETQYF. In DNA form, the CDR3 reads TGTGCCAGCAGTGAAGCGCTTTCCTACCGGGACTATCAAGAGACCCAGTACTTC.

The genes are TRBV29-1 and TRBJ1-4; D not certain. The CDR3 is 13 amino acids. The ends were cut back, 1 base at V and 10 bases at J, with 13 bases in the middle. Germline values: CDR1 SQVTM, CDR2 ANQGSEA. CDR3 coding DNA: TGCAGCGTTGAAGGTTTGGAAGGCACAAAACTGTTTTTT. Its protein product is CSVEGLEGTKLFF.

This clone was observed once. V is TRBV30 and J is TRBJ1-4; D is ambiguous. The length of the CDR3 is 14 residues. Germline assignment: CDR1 GTSNPN and CDR2 SVGIG (reference sequence). Trimming shortened V by 4 bases and J by 6 bases, and 15 bases separated the two germline ends. The CDR3 DNA reads TGTGCCTGGACGCGGGCCCCGGCGGATGAAAAACTGTTTTTT. Translated: CAWTRAPADEKLFF. The variable domain in full, completed from reference TRBV30 and TRBJ1-4, reads SQTIHQWPATLVQPVGSPLSLECTVEGTSNPNLYWYRQAAGRGLQLLFYSVGIGQISSEVPQNLSASRPQDRQFILSSKKLLLSDSGFYLCAWTRAPADEKLFFGSGTQLSVL.

CDR3 DNA sequence: TGTGCCAGCAGTCTCTCCCGGCGGGCAGTAAACCAGCCCCAGCATTTT. Residues: CASSLSRRAVNQPQHF. This chain uses TRBV2 with TRBJ1-5; D remains ambiguous. CDR1 SNHLY and CDR2 FYNNEI come from the germline V gene. Trimming took off 5 bases at V and 7 bases at J, with 21 bases between the two ends. The CDR3 is 16 amino acids.

This clone was picked up a small number of times. The rearrangement joins TRBV30 to TRBJ2-7; D unclear. Germline V gene lookup returns CDR1 GTSNPN and CDR2 SVGIG (reference sequence). This CDR3 comprises 11 residues. Deletions cut 2 bases from V and 3 bases from J, with 5 bases between. The CDR3 spells CAWSSNYEQYF. As DNA, the CDR3 is TGTGCCTGGAGTTCGAACTACGAGCAGTACTTC.

As for this clone: The sample holds other DNA sequences that translate to the same CDR3. The V call is TRBV4-1, the J call TRBJ2-7, with 12 nucleotides matching TRBD2. V shed 3 bases, J shed 2 bases, and the junction held 8 bases outside the gene matches. The CDR3 totals 17 residues. Germline V gene data show CDR1 as MGHRA and CDR2 as YSYEKL. The chain's CDR3 is CASSQGLAGGPPYEQYF. CDR3 DNA sequence: TGCGCCAGCAGCCAGGGTCTAGCGGGAGGGCCACCCTACGAGCAGTACTTC.

The chain combines TRBV19 with TRBJ2-2; 7 nucleotides match TRBD2. This CDR3 region has 14 residues. V lost 10 bases and J lost 4; bases outside the gene matches: 9. CDR1 LNHDA and CDR2 SQIVND come from the germline V gene (reference sequence). The CDR3 is CATGSAGVTGELFF. The CDR3 DNA reads TGTGCCACCGGGAGCGCGGGGGTCACCGGGGAGCTGTTTTTT.

The sample holds many counts of this clone. The rearrangement uses TRBV2 and TRBJ2-2; 11 nucleotides align to TRBD2. The germline gives CDR1 SNHLY, CDR2 FYNNEI. The junction had 7 bases not matched to a gene; V was cut back by 7 bases and J by 6 bases. There are 15 residues in the CDR3. The CDR3 DNA sequence: TGTGCCAGCATTTTACTAGCGGGAGTCCCCGGGGAGCTGTTTTTT. Its translation: CASILLAGVPGELFF.

The J gene is TRBJ2-7, the V gene TRBV2; 10 bases align to TRBD1. Germline loops: CDR1 SNHLY, CDR2 FYNNEI. The CDR3 consists of 15 residues. V lost 5 bases to trimming and J lost 1 base; unmatched junction nucleotides: 5. The CDR3 here is CASSPPGQGSYEQYF. The CDR3 DNA sequence: TGTGCCAGCAGTCCCCCGGGACAGGGGTCCTACGAGCAGTACTTC. Using reference TRBV2 and TRBJ2-7 for the parts outside the CDR3, the full variable domain is EPEVTQTPSHQVTQMGQEVILRCVPISNHLYFYWYRQILGQKVEFLVSFYNNEISEKSEIFDDQFSVERPDGSNFTLKIRSTKLEDSAMYFCASSPPGQGSYEQYFGPGTRLTVT.

The V gene is TRBV5-1, the J gene TRBJ1-1; D possibly corresponds to TRBD1 (5 bases). V was shortened by 4 bases and J by 0 bases, with 10 bases between the two germline ends. Per germline, CDR1 SGHRS and CDR2 YFSETQ. The CDR3 loop spans 14 amino acids. Here the CDR3 DNA reads TGCGCCAGCAGCAGACAGAACATGAACACTGAAGCTTTCTTT. Translation: CASSRQNMNTEAFF.

The chain combines TRBV28 with TRBJ2-3; 10 bases fit TRBD2. CDR1 is MDHEN and CDR2 is SYDVKM in the germline V gene. V lost 3 bases to trimming and J lost 5 bases; unmatched junction nucleotides: 11. The CDR3 spans 17 residues. CDR3 DNA sequence: TGTGCCAGCAGTTTGTCGAGAGCGGGAGGGCCGGGAGATACGCAGTATTTT. Translated, it gives CASSLSRAGGPGDTQYF.

J is TRBJ2-7 and V is TRBV11-2; possibly TRBD1 or TRBD2 for D (6 bases each). Germline loops: CDR1 SGHAT, CDR2 FQNNGV. This CDR3 has 13 residues. The V and J ends lost 5 bases and 3 bases respectively, with 11 bases between them. Written as DNA, the CDR3 is TGTGCCAGCAGCAAACAGGGAGGCTACGAGCAGTACTTC. It codes for CASSKQGGYEQYF.

This rearrangement joins TRBV18 to TRBJ2-1; 8 bases agree with TRBD2. From germline, CDR1 is KGHSH and CDR2 LQKENI. The junction had 9 bases not matched to a gene; V was cut back by 0 bases and J by 5 bases. The CDR3 has 17 residues. CDR3 bases: TGTGCCAGCTCACCACCATCCTTAGCGGGGACGAACAATGAGCAGTTCTTC. It translates to CASSPPSLAGTNNEQFF. Variable domain in full (rest from reference TRBV18 and TRBJ2-1): NAGVMQNPRHLVRRRGQEARLRCSPMKGHSHVYWYRQLPEEGLKFMVYLQKENIIDESGMPKERFSAEFPKEGPSILRIQQVVRGDSAAYFCASSPPSLAGTNNEQFFGPGTRLTVL.

The rearrangement links TRBV5-4 to TRBJ2-3; D remains ambiguous. Per germline, CDR1 SGHNT and CDR2 YYREEE (reference sequence). The CDR3 loop spans 13 amino acids. The V end lost 2 bases, the J end lost 2 bases, and 6 bases lay between the germline ends. CDR3 sequence (DNA): TGTGCCAGCAGCTTTTCGTACACAGATACGCAGTATTTT. Its translation is CASSFSYTDTQYF.

The chain links TRBV11-2 to TRBJ2-3, with TRBD2 identical over 7 bases. The J segment lost 3 bases and the V segment lost 1 base, leaving 13 bases of the junction unmatched. The germline V gene encodes CDR1 SGHAT and CDR2 FQNNGV. This CDR3 is 18 amino acids long. This chain's CDR3 is CASSLVSPPREGTDTQYF. CDR3 bases: TGTGCCAGCAGCTTAGTGTCCCCCCCCAGGGAGGGGACAGATACGCAGTATTTT.

The chain links TRBV6-1 to TRBJ2-3; no definite D call. Germline CDR1 is MNHNS and CDR2 is SASEGT. V gave up 5 bases and J gave up 1 base, with 7 bases separating them. This CDR3 is built from 13 residues. CDR3 bases: TGTGCCAGCAGTCAGGCCGGCACAGATACGCAGTATTTT. Translated, it gives CASSQAGTDTQYF.

The chain is built from TRBV14 and TRBJ2-2, with a tentative D call TRBD2 (5 bases). Trimming shortened V by 4 bases and J by 4 bases, and 19 bases separated the two germline ends. This CDR3 is 17 amino acids long. The V gene's germline CDR1 is SGHDN and CDR2 FVKESK. CDR3 loop: CASSRPLISAGTGELFF. The CDR3 nucleotides read TGTGCCAGCAGCCGACCGCTAATTTCGGCGGGCACCGGGGAGCTGTTTTTT.

The rearrangement joins TRBV4-2 to TRBJ2-1; D may match TRBD1 or TRBD2 (5 bases each). CDR1 is LGHNA and CDR2 is YNFKEQ in the germline V gene. The V gene lost 2 bases and the J gene lost 10 bases, with 15 bases spanning the gap. This CDR3 has 14 amino acids. CDR3 DNA: TGTGCCAGCAGCCAAATCGGGACCCATCGAGAGCAGTTCTTC. Amino acid sequence: CASSQIGTHREQFF.

The V and J genes are TRBV15 and TRBJ1-5; D call uncertain. The germline gives CDR1 LNHNV, CDR2 YYDKDF (reference sequence). This CDR3 is 16 amino acids long. V was shortened by 1 base and J by 2 bases, with 12 bases between the two germline ends. The CDR3 protein is CATSRARSSGNQPQHF. The CDR3 DNA is TGTGCCACCAGCAGAGCCCGGAGCAGCGGCAATCAGCCCCAGCATTTT.

V usage is TRBV11-2 and J usage is TRBJ2-1; 7 bases fit TRBD1. The CDR3 extends over 11 amino acids. The germline CDR1 and CDR2 sequences are SGHAT and FQNNGV. Unmatched junction bases numbered 4, after V lost 5 bases and J lost 12 bases. The CDR3 coding sequence is TGTGCCAGCAGCCAGCGACAGGGGCAGTTCTTC. Amino acid sequence: CASSQRQGQFF.

The chain joins TRBV4-2 to TRBJ2-2; the D is unclear. With 1 base removed from V and 5 bases from J, the gap between germline ends came to 5 bases. The CDR3 covers 13 residues. Germline lookup yields CDR1 LGHNA and CDR2 YNFKEQ. CDR3 nucleotides: TGTGCCAGCAGCCAAGTAGCAACCGGGGAGCTGTTTTTT. It is translated as CASSQVATGELFF.

CDR3 region: CASSFWHLNNEQYF. CDR3 DNA sequence: TGTGCCAGCAGCTTTTGGCACTTGAACAACGAGCAGTACTTC. The gene calls are TRBV11-1 and TRBJ2-7; no clear D. Germline V gives CDR1 SGHAT, CDR2 FQDESV (reference sequence). The V and J ends lost 3 bases and 5 bases respectively, with 14 bases between them. The CDR3 runs to 14 residues.

This clone was picked up one time. The chain combines TRBV9 with TRBJ2-1; no clear D. This CDR3 is 15 amino acids long. Looked up from germline, CDR1 is SGDLS and CDR2 is YYNGEE. V shed 0 bases and J shed 1 base, with 8 bases lying between them. The CDR3 reads CASSVGVESYNEQFF. CDR3 in DNA: TGTGCCAGCAGCGTAGGGGTTGAGTCCTACAATGAGCAGTTCTTC.

This CDR3 is CASSESRSPSTDTQYF. In DNA form, the CDR3 reads TGTGCCAGCAGTGAAAGTCGGTCTCCCAGCACAGATACGCAGTATTTT. The V and J genes are TRBV2 and TRBJ2-3; unclear D gene. CDR1 and CDR2 (germline): SNHLY, FYNNEI. The germline V and J ends were trimmed by 2 bases and 0 bases, with 12 bases remaining between them. This CDR3 spans 16 amino acids.

This clone was counted only a few times. The rearrangement uses TRBV7-9 and TRBJ1-5; 7 positions match TRBD1. V lost 5 bases to trimming and J lost 8 bases; unmatched junction nucleotides: 6. The CDR3 is 13 amino acids. Germline CDR1 is SEHNR and CDR2 is FQNEAQ (reference sequence). The CDR3 loop reads CASSQDRVEPQHF. The CDR3, as DNA: TGTGCCAGCAGCCAAGACAGGGTGGAGCCCCAGCATTTT. Using reference TRBV7-9 and TRBJ1-5 for the parts outside the CDR3, the full variable domain is DTGVSQNPRHKITKRGQNVTFRCDPISEHNRLYWYRQTLGQGPEFLTYFQNEAQLEKSRLLSDRFSAERPKGSFSTLEIQRTEQGDSAMYLCASSQDRVEPQHFGDGTRLSIL.

The chain recombines TRBV5-4 with TRBJ2-1; possible D gene TRBD2, 5 bases. The CDR3 has 15 residues. The V gene's germline CDR1 is SGHNT and CDR2 YYREEE (reference sequence). The V and J ends lost 1 base and 4 bases respectively, with 12 bases between them. CDR3 bases: TGTGCCAGCAGCTTGTGGGCCGGGAATTACAATGAGCAGTTCTTC. This sequence encodes CASSLWAGNYNEQFF.

This clone was seen ten or more times. The gene calls are TRBV7-3 and TRBJ2-3; D call uncertain. This CDR3 is 13 amino acids long. Trimming left V 5 bases short and J 2 bases short, with 8 bases between. The V gene's germline CDR1 is SGHTA and CDR2 FQGTGA. The CDR3 reads CASSTWTTDTQYF. CDR3 coding DNA: TGTGCCAGCAGCACCTGGACCACAGATACGCAGTATTTT.

The chain is built from TRBV21-1 and TRBJ2-3; the DNA was not used to check the table's D call, TRBD2. TRBV21-1 is recorded as a pseudogene. This CDR3 has 19 residues. The CDR3 nucleotides are TGTGCCAGCATACAAGGGACTAGCGGGAGACCGCGGGGCACAGATACGCAGTATTTT. Translated, it gives CASIQGTSGRPRGTDTQYF.